This T cell receptor beta chain derives from a study of blood T cells in healthy people across ages. General observations from the study: TCR beta diversity tracked closely with naive T cell percentage. Older age coincided with a roughly linear decline in TCR beta diversity per million T cells.

J gave up 7 bases and V 1 base, and 4 bases lay outside the gene matches. The CDR3 spans 14 residues. CDR1 DFQATT and CDR2 SNEGSKA come from the germline V gene (reference sequence). A sample-barcoded 5' primer and a J-beta primer mix were used in a second PCR of about 7 to 12 cycles. Every sample produced at least 3 million CDR3-containing paired-end reads. From the 5' RACE reads, TCRdb called clonotypes with MiXCR, one entry per CDR3 protein. The sample shows approximately 1,100,000 distinct CDR3 sequences, 35% to 50% of them seen only once. With regard to this clonotype: The antigen remains undetermined.

The chain carries TRBV20-1 and TRBJ2-1, with 10 bases matching TRBD2. The sample taken for sequencing was blood. This TCR came from a woman aged 55-70 years in good health. This CDR3 reads CSARGSGRGNEQFF. The CDR3 DNA reads as TGCAGTGCTAGAGGCAGCGGGAGGGGGAATGAGCAGTTCTTC.